A selection of T cell receptor beta chains follows, all from one sample in a study of identical twins. Using its own MiXCR run on the 5' RACE reads, TCRdb lists one record per CDR3 protein. Of 600,000 to 700,000 distinct CDR3 sequences listed, 21% are singletons. The data were also submitted as part of a second study, on T cells expressing NK-cell markers.

The sequencing input was PBMCs. These receptors all stem from a woman aged 18 to 35 in good health. CDR3s include the opening cysteine and the closing phenylalanine or tryptophan. Each record gives: V gene, CDR3 length, D gene, J gene, clone size, CDR3 DNA, CDR3 protein. D genes are given only for firm matches. Part of the rows lack a size; the others show once, few, many or a class for expanded clones.

V: TRBV4-3; length: 15; D: .; J: TRBJ1-5; size: few; DNA: TGCGCCAGCAGCCAATCTGTAGGAAGGGGTCAGCCCCAGCATTTT; CDR3: CASSQSVGRGQPQHF
V: TRBV12-3/TRBV12-4; length: 18; D: .; J: TRBJ2-6; size: .; DNA: TGTGCCAGCAGTCCCAGGGGGGAAAGGTCCTCCGGGGCCAACGTCCTGACTTTC; CDR3: CASSPRGERSSGANVLTF
V: TRBV11-1; length: 19; D: TRBD2; J: TRBJ2-1; size: .; DNA: TGTGCCAGCAGCTTGGTGGGGACTATTCAGCCTTTCTCCTACAATGAGCAGTTCTTC; CDR3: CASSLVGTIQPFSYNEQFF
V: TRBV4-3; length: 16; D: .; J: TRBJ2-7; size: .; DNA: TGCGCCAGCAGCCAAGATCGGGGGACGGTAGCCTACGAGCAGTACTTC; CDR3: CASSQDRGTVAYEQYF
V: TRBV5-1; length: 13; D: .; J: TRBJ1-6; size: few; DNA: TGCGCCAGCAGCTCTTTATATAATTCACCCCTCCACTTT; CDR3: CASSSLYNSPLHF
V: TRBV29-1; length: 15; D: .; J: TRBJ1-4; size: few; DNA: TGCAGCGTCCTGCGTGGCGGCGCAACTAATGAAAAACTGTTTTTT; CDR3: CSVLRGGATNEKLFF
V: TRBV18; length: 14; D: .; J: TRBJ2-1; size: few; DNA: TGTGCCAGCTCACCCCAGAGGGACCGGAATGAGCAGTTCTTC; CDR3: CASSPQRDRNEQFF
V: TRBV15; length: 15; D: TRBD2; J: TRBJ2-7; size: few; DNA: TGTGCCACCAGCAGCCAATCCGGGGGGTCCTACGAGCAGTACTTC; CDR3: CATSSQSGGSYEQYF
V: TRBV6-4; length: 16; D: .; J: TRBJ2-2; size: many; DNA: TGTGCCAGCAGTGTCTCCCCTTCGCTGGACACCGGGGAGCTGTTTTTT; CDR3: CASSVSPSLDTGELFF
V: TRBV6-2/TRBV6-3; length: 13; D: TRBD2; J: TRBJ2-7; size: .; DNA: TGTGCCAGCAGCTCCAGCGGGAGTCGGGAGCAGTACTTC; CDR3: CASSSSGSREQYF
V: TRBV29-1; length: 13; D: TRBD1; J: TRBJ1-1; size: many; DNA: TGCAGCGTTGTGACAGGGCCGAACACTGAAGCTTTCTTT; CDR3: CSVVTGPNTEAFF
V: TRBV20-1; length: 13; D: TRBD1; J: TRBJ2-1; size: .; DNA: TGCAGTGTGGGACAGGGGGCTGACAATGAGCAGTTCTTC; CDR3: CSVGQGADNEQFF
V: TRBV11-2; length: 14; D: TRBD2; J: TRBJ2-1; size: .; DNA: TGTGCCAGCAGCGGTAGCCGGGACTATCCTGAGCAGTTCTTC; CDR3: CASSGSRDYPEQFF
V: TRBV11-2; length: 19; D: TRBD2; J: TRBJ2-1; size: few; DNA: TGTGCCAGCACACCTCGGACCCGTCCTCTAGCGGGACTTTACTATGAGCAGTTCTTC; CDR3: CASTPRTRPLAGLYYEQFF
V: TRBV7-7; length: 17; D: TRBD2; J: TRBJ2-2; size: .; DNA: TGTGCCAGCAGCCCTGGTGCGGGGGGGTTCAACACCGGGGAGCTGTTTTTT; CDR3: CASSPGAGGFNTGELFF
V: TRBV20-1; length: 14; D: .; J: TRBJ2-2; size: many; DNA: TGCAGTGCGGGATCAGGGGGGGACACCGGGGAGCTGTTTTTT; CDR3: CSAGSGGDTGELFF
V: TRBV12-3/TRBV12-4; length: 15; D: .; J: TRBJ1-6; size: .; DNA: TGTGCCAGCAGTACGACCGATCTCCCCAGTTCACCCCTCCACTTT; CDR3: CASSTTDLPSSPLHF
V: TRBV6-1; length: 14; D: .; J: TRBJ1-1; size: few; DNA: TGTGCCAGCACCCTAGGGGATACTTACACTGAAGCTTTCTTT; CDR3: CASTLGDTYTEAFF
V: TRBV2; length: 14; D: .; J: TRBJ2-1; size: .; DNA: TGTGCCAGCAGCGAACAGGGTTTTGGGAATGAGCAGTTCTTC; CDR3: CASSEQGFGNEQFF
V: TRBV5-1; length: 17; D: TRBD2; J: TRBJ2-3; size: once; DNA: TGCGCCAGCAGCCCCAGGACTAGCGGGAGAGGAACAGATACGCAGTATTTT; CDR3: CASSPRTSGRGTDTQYF
V: TRBV7-3; length: 15; D: .; J: TRBJ2-5; size: few; DNA: TGTGCCAGCAGCTTAAGACGTTCCCGACAAGAGACCCAGTACTTC; CDR3: CASSLRRSRQETQYF
V: TRBV20-1; length: 10; D: .; J: TRBJ2-1; size: .; DNA: TGCAGTGCTAGAAACCGTGAGCAGTTCTTC; CDR3: CSARNREQFF
V: TRBV20-1; length: 15; D: .; J: TRBJ2-3; size: .; DNA: TGCAGTGCCTCGGTCCGGGGCCTGCGGACAGATACGCAGTATTTT; CDR3: CSASVRGLRTDTQYF
V: TRBV20-1; length: 12; D: TRBD1; J: TRBJ2-7; size: many; DNA: TGCAGTGCTCCCGGACAGGTCTACGAGCAGTACTTC; CDR3: CSAPGQVYEQYF
V: TRBV7-2; length: 15; D: TRBD2; J: TRBJ2-7; size: few; DNA: TGTGCCAGCAGCACTATGACTAGCGGGGGCACAGAGCAGTACTTC; CDR3: CASSTMTSGGTEQYF
V: TRBV10-2; length: 17; D: TRBD2; J: TRBJ2-5; size: few; DNA: TGCGCCAGCAAGATACGACTAGCGGGAGAGGAGTGTGAGACCCAGTACTTC; CDR3: CASKIRLAGEECETQYF
V: TRBV4-3; length: 15; D: TRBD1; J: TRBJ1-2; size: .; DNA: TGCGCCAGCAGCCAAGATCATCCCAGGGGGTATGGCTACACCTTC; CDR3: CASSQDHPRGYGYTF
V: TRBV7-2; length: 14; D: .; J: TRBJ1-2; size: .; DNA: TGTGCCAGCCGCCCTAGGGGGGAACACTATGGCTACACCTTC; CDR3: CASRPRGEHYGYTF
V: TRBV12-3/TRBV12-4; length: 15; D: TRBD1; J: TRBJ1-2; size: many; DNA: TGTGCCAGCAGCGTCCCGGGACAGGGGACCTATGGCTACACCTTC; CDR3: CASSVPGQGTYGYTF
V: TRBV12-3/TRBV12-4; length: 13; D: TRBD2; J: TRBJ2-5; size: many; DNA: TGTGCCAGCCGCAGCTTCGGGGGGGAGACCCAGTACTTC; CDR3: CASRSFGGETQYF
V: TRBV27; length: 15; D: TRBD1; J: TRBJ2-7; size: few; DNA: TGTGCCAGCCAACGAGCCGGGACAGGCTCCTACGAGCAGTACTTC; CDR3: CASQRAGTGSYEQYF
V: TRBV5-5; length: 14; D: .; J: TRBJ2-2; size: few; DNA: TGTGCCAGCAGCTTGGACGGATACACCGGGGAGCTGTTTTTT; CDR3: CASSLDGYTGELFF
V: TRBV10-3; length: 13; D: .; J: TRBJ1-1; size: many; DNA: TGTGCCATCAGTGCAGGGGCTCCCTCGGGAGCTTTCTTT; CDR3: CAISAGAPSGAFF
V: TRBV5-1; length: 14; D: .; J: TRBJ2-7; size: .; DNA: TGCGCCAGCAGCCTCGGACGTAACGGGTACGAGCAGTACTTC; CDR3: CASSLGRNGYEQYF
V: TRBV20-1; length: 14; D: TRBD2; J: TRBJ2-7; size: .; DNA: TGCAGTGCCCATAGCGGGGGGATCTCCTACGAGCAGTACTTC; CDR3: CSAHSGGISYEQYF
V: TRBV20-1; length: 14; D: .; J: TRBJ1-5; size: many; DNA: TGCAGTGCTAGGGTGGGAGGCGGCAATCAGCCCCAGCATTTT; CDR3: CSARVGGGNQPQHF
V: TRBV7-9; length: 15; D: .; J: TRBJ2-7; size: few; DNA: TGTGCCAGCAGCGGCGGGACTCTCGGAACCTACGAGCAGTACTTC; CDR3: CASSGGTLGTYEQYF
V: TRBV20-1; length: 13; D: .; J: TRBJ1-2; size: many; DNA: TGCAGTGCTCCCAGTACCACTAACTATGGCTACACCTTC; CDR3: CSAPSTTNYGYTF